The 15 T cell receptor beta chains listed next were all sequenced from one sample in a study of read filtering for tumor transcriptome and immune sequencing. From 300 to 400 ng of RNA, a library with molecular barcoded alpha/delta and beta/gamma adaptors was made. TCRdb used MiXCR to reprocess the reads, holding one entry per CDR3 protein. The sample has more than 12,000 distinct CDR3 sequences, roughly 20% seen once. The specimen sequenced was a population of CD138-negative cells sorted from bone marrow. Receptors originate from a donor aged 40 or over with multiple myeloma.

This clonotype has ten or more counts. The chain carries TRBV12-3 or TRBV12-4 and TRBJ2-1; the D is unclear. The CDR3 totals 14 residues. The V end lost 7 bases, the J end lost 1 base, and 11 bases lay between the germline ends. The DNA for the CDR3 is TGTGCCAGCAAAGTCGGTTTGTCCTACAATGAGCAGTTCTTC. Its protein product is CASKVGLSYNEQFF.

This clonotype was counted many times. V usage is TRBV10-1 and J usage is TRBJ2-7; no firm D call. CDR1 and CDR2 (germline): WNHNN, SYGVQD (reference sequence). Trimming pared 8 bases from V and 1 base from J, leaving 15 bases between. The CDR3 contains 14 residues. This CDR3 is CASYRRQVSYEQYF. The CDR3 region has the DNA TGCGCCAGCTACCGACGACAAGTATCCTACGAGCAGTACTTC.

This clonotype was seen at least ten times. This rearrangement joins TRBV12-3 or TRBV12-4 to TRBJ1-2, with D perhaps TRBD1 (5 bases). V lost 1 base, J lost 6 bases, and 9 bases lay in between. This CDR3 contains 13 residues. CDR3 coding DNA: TGTGCCAGCAGTTTAGGAGGGACCGATGGCTACACCTTC. This translates into CASSLGGTDGYTF.

This clonotype was counted a few times. This chain links TRBV3-1 with TRBJ2-1; D is undetermined. Trimming stripped 1 base from V and 1 base from J, with 11 bases between. The CDR3 is 16 residues long. The germline gives CDR1 LGHDT, CDR2 YNNKEL (reference sequence). Here the CDR3 DNA reads TGTGCCAGCAGCCAAGGACGGGCCTCTTCCTACAATGAGCAGTTCTTC. As protein: CASSQGRASSYNEQFF.

This clonotype was counted at least ten times. The genes are TRBV6-5 and TRBJ1-4, with D unresolved. The CDR3 is 12 residues long. The germline gives CDR1 MNHEY, CDR2 SVGAGI. Trimming shortened V by 6 bases and J by 8 bases, and 10 bases separated the two germline ends. The CDR3: CASRRAEEKLFF. The CDR3 DNA reads as TGTGCCAGCAGGAGGGCGGAGGAAAAACTGTTTTTT.

This clonotype was seen many times. The gene calls are TRBV7-8 and TRBJ2-1; unclear D gene. The CDR3 has 15 amino acids. The V end was cut by 1 base, the J end by 1 base, with 8 bases between. Germline assignment: CDR1 SGHVS and CDR2 FQNEAQ. The CDR3 loop reads CASSLGGISYNEQFF. The DNA for the CDR3 is TGTGCCAGCAGCTTAGGTGGGATTTCCTACAATGAGCAGTTCTTC.

The chain recombines TRBV20-1 with TRBJ2-7, with 9 bases aligning to TRBD2. This CDR3 is 13 amino acids long. With 3 bases clipped from V and 6 bases from J, the junction kept 6 bases outside the gene matches. Germline V gene data show CDR1 as DFQATT and CDR2 as SNEGSKA (reference sequence). The CDR3 is CSASSGTSIEQYF. CDR3 DNA: TGCAGTGCTAGTTCCGGGACTAGCATCGAGCAGTACTTC.

This clonotype came up a few times. This sequence joins TRBV5-1 and TRBJ1-3, with 8 bases that match TRBD1. The germline V gene encodes CDR1 SGHRS and CDR2 YFSETQ. J gave up 3 bases and V 10 bases, and 3 bases lay outside the gene matches. This CDR3 is 12 amino acids long. CDR3 nucleotide sequence: TGCGCCGGAGACAGGGGTGGAAACACCATATATTTT. This sequence encodes CAGDRGGNTIYF.

The genes are TRBV7-8 and TRBJ1-1; D gene unclear. This CDR3 has 13 residues. V lost 5 bases and J lost 1, with 8 bases in between. Germline-derived CDR1 and CDR2 are SGHVS and FQNEAQ. The CDR3 region is CASSNQANTEAFF. CDR3 DNA: TGTGCCAGCAGCAATCAGGCGAACACTGAAGCTTTCTTT.

This clonotype was counted at least ten times. The V gene is TRBV4-1, the J gene TRBJ2-5; TRBD1 agrees at 10 bases. Germline V lookup: CDR1 MGHRA, CDR2 YSYEKL. The V and J ends lost 5 bases and 4 bases, in that order; junction bases with no gene match: 4. The CDR3 is made up of 14 amino acids. CDR3 residues: CASSGRDRGETQYF. For the CDR3, the DNA is TGCGCCAGCAGCGGCCGGGACAGGGGAGAGACCCAGTACTTC.

Ten or more counts support this clonotype. One end of the junction does not line up with germline, which may come from a read error. This chain links TRBV11-2 with TRBJ1-1, with D unclear. CDR3 size: 13 residues. Germline V gene data show CDR1 as SGHAT and CDR2 as FQNNGV. CDR3 bases: TGTGCCAGTAGCTCAACCCCTAACACTGAAGCTTTCTTT. Protein product: CASSSTPNTEAFF.

The chain couples TRBV19 to TRBJ1-5; D not certain. Germline values: CDR1 LNHDA, CDR2 SQIVND (reference sequence). There are 17 residues in the CDR3. The germline V and J ends were trimmed by 1 base and 0 bases, with 13 bases remaining between them. The CDR3 spells CASSIAQAVLSNQPQHF. The CDR3 nucleotides read TGTGCCAGTAGTATAGCCCAGGCAGTCCTTAGCAATCAGCCCCAGCATTTT. Together with reference TRBV19 and TRBJ1-5, the CDR3 gives the full variable domain: DGGITQSPKYLFRKEGQNVTLSCEQNLNHDAMYWYRQDPGQGLRLIYYSQIVNDFQKGDIAEGYSVSREKKESFPLTVTSAQKNPTAFYLCASSIAQAVLSNQPQHFGDGTRLSIL.

Points on this clonotype: A read error is possible here, since a much larger clone lies one base away. This chain joins TRBV7-2 and TRBJ2-1, with 11 nucleotides matching TRBD2. Germline CDR1 and CDR2: SGHTA and FQGNSA. The CDR3 has 15 amino acids. The CDR3 DNA reads as TGTGCCAGCAGCTCTAGGACTAGCGGGTACAATGGGCAGTTCTTC. Protein sequence: CASSSRTSGYNGQFF.

The gene calls are TRBV20-1 and TRBJ2-5; D call uncertain. Germline V CDR1 and CDR2: DFQATT, SNEGSKA (reference sequence). This CDR3 is 11 amino acids long. V dropped 4 bases and J dropped 4 bases, with 7 bases sitting between them. Here the CDR3 DNA reads TGCAGTGCTAACAAAGTAGAGACCCAGTACTTC. This encodes CSANKVETQYF.

This chain uses TRBV30 with TRBJ1-4; D is undetermined. Trimming pared 3 bases from V and 6 bases from J, leaving 8 bases between. Germline V gene data show CDR1 as GTSNPN and CDR2 as SVGIG (reference sequence). This CDR3 has 12 residues. CDR3 sequence reads: CAWRWGDEKLFF. The CDR3 DNA is TGTGCCTGGAGGTGGGGTGATGAAAAACTGTTTTTT.